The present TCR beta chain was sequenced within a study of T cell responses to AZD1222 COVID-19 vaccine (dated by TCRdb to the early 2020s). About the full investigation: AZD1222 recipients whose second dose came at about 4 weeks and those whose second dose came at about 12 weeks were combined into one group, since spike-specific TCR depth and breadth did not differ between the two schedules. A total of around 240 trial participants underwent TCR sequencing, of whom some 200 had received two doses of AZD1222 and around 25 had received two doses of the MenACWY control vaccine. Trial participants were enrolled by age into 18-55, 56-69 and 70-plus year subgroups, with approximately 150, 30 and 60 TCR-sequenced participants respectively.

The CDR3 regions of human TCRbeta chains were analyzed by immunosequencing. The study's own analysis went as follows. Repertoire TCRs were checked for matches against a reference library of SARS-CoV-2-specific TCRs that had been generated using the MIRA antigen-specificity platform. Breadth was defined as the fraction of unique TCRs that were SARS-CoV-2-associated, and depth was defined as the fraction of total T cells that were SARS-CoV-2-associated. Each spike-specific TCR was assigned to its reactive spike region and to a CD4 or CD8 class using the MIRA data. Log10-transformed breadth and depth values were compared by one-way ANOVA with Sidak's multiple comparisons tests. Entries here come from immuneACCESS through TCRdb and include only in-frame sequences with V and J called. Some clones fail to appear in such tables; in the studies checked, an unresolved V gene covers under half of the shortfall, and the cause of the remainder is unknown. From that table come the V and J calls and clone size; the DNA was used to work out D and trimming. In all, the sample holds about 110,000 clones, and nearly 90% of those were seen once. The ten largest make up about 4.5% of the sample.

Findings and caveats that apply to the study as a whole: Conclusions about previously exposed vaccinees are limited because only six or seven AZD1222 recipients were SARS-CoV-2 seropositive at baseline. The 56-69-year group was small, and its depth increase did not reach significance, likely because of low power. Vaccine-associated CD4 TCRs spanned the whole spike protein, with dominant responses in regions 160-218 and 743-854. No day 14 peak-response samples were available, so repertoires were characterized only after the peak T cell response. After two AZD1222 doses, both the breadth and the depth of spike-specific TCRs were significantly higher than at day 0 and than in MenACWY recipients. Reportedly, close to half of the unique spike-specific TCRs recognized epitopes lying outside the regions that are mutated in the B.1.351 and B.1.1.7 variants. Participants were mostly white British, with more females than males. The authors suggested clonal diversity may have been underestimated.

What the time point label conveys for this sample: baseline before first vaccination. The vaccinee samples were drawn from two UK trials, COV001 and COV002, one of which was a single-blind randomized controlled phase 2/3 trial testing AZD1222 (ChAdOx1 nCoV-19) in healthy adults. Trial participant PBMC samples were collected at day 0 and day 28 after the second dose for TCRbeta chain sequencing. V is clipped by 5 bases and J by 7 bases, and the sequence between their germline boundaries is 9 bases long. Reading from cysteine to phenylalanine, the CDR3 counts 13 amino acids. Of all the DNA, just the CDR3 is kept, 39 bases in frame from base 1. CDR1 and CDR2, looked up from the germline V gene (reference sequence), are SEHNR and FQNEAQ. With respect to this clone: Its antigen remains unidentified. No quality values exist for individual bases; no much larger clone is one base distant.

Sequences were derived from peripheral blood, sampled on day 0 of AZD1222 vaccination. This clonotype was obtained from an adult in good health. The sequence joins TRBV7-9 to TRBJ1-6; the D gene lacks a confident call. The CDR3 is CASSRQENSPLHF. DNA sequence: TGTGCCAGCAGCCGGCAGGAGAATTCACCCCTCCACTTT.